Below, 19 T cell receptor beta chains from the same sample are listed, as sequenced in a study of CD8+ T cells in alopecia areata. Extracted from the samples, RNA was reverse transcribed into cDNA to serve as the sequencing template. Data came from immunoSEQ multiplex PCR; TCRdb stores just in-frame clones and leaves some out. The sample has some 100,000 clones; 30% to 40% are singletons. The sample consisted of CD4+ T cells sorted from blood. These receptors were obtained from a human donor with alopecia areata.

The J gene is TRBJ1-5, the V gene TRBV6-5, with TRBD1 matching 11 bases. This CDR3 is 13 amino acids long. Germline V CDR1 and CDR2: MNHEY, SVGAGI. With V trimmed by 6 bases and J by 7 bases, 2 bases remained unmatched. The chain's CDR3 is CASRGQGEQPQHF. The CDR3 DNA reads as TGTGCCAGCAGGGGACAGGGGGAGCAGCCCCAGCATTTT.

The chain combines TRBV4-2 with TRBJ1-2, with a weak D call TRBD1 (6 bases). Trimming removed 0 bases from V and 8 bases from J, with 16 bases in between. The CDR3 extends over 15 amino acids. CDR1 and CDR2 (germline): LGHNA, YNFKEQ. CDR3 nucleotide sequence: TGTGCCAGCAGCCAAGATGCAGGGGCTCGACGGGGCTACACCTTC. Its translation is CASSQDAGARRGYTF.

The chain carries TRBV5-1 and TRBJ1-1, with TRBD1 matching 8 bases. Germline CDR1 is SGHRS and CDR2 is YFSETQ. V was pared by 0 bases and J by 0 bases, with 4 bases of the junction left unmatched. The CDR3 is made up of 16 amino acids. CDR3 DNA sequence: TGCGCCAGCAGCTTGGGCAGGGGGCCAATGAACACTGAAGCTTTCTTT. Its translation is CASSLGRGPMNTEAFF.

The chain links TRBV29-1 to TRBJ2-3; no clear D gene. CDR3 size: 14 residues. Germline CDR1 SQVTM, CDR2 ANQGSEA. V lost 3 bases and J lost 0, with 10 bases in between. The CDR3 protein is CSVEAIGSTDTQYF. The CDR3 nucleotides read TGCAGCGTTGAGGCAATAGGGAGCACAGATACGCAGTATTTT.

The chain links TRBV6-6 to TRBJ1-1; tentative D call: TRBD1 (5 bases). The CDR3 length is 14 residues. Trimming removed 8 bases from V and 4 bases from J, with 17 bases in between. Per the germline V gene, CDR1 is MNHNY and CDR2 is SVGAGI (reference sequence). Here the CDR3 reads CASQVGGVGTEAFF. The DNA of the CDR3 is TGTGCCAGCCAAGTAGGAGGGGTGGGCACTGAAGCTTTCTTT.

This clone was observed a few times. The chain links TRBV29-1 to TRBJ1-1; no clear D gene. Between the trimmed V and J ends, which lost 4 bases and 4 bases, there was a span of 13 bases. The CDR3 runs to 13 residues. Germline CDR1 reads SQVTM; CDR2 reads ANQGSEA. The CDR3 loop reads CSVGPGRATEAFF. The CDR3 DNA follows: TGCAGCGTTGGCCCGGGCCGTGCCACTGAAGCTTTCTTT.

V usage is TRBV15 and J usage is TRBJ1-2; no firm D call. CDR1 and CDR2 from the germline V gene are LNHNV and YYDKDF (reference sequence). The CDR3 sequence is 14 residues long. V lost 1 base and J lost 4, with 10 bases in between. This chain's CDR3 is CATSRGEKGYGYTF. CDR3 DNA: TGTGCCACCAGCAGAGGGGAGAAAGGCTATGGCTACACCTTC.

The chain employs TRBV29-1 and TRBJ1-2; D unresolved. The V end was cut by 0 bases, the J end by 0 bases, with 11 bases between. In germline, CDR1 is SQVTM, CDR2 ANQGSEA. This CDR3 spans 15 amino acids. The CDR3 protein is CSVEDVTGTNYGYTF. For the CDR3, the DNA is TGCAGCGTTGAAGATGTTACGGGTACTAACTATGGCTACACCTTC.

The chain couples TRBV2 to TRBJ2-5, with a weak D call TRBD1 (5 bases). CDR3 length: 17 residues. In germline, CDR1 is SNHLY, CDR2 FYNNEI. The V end was cut by 7 bases, the J end by 3 bases, with 24 bases between. The CDR3 DNA sequence: TGTGCCAGCATTGGGTTAGGTTGGCCGACAGAAGAAGAGACCCAGTACTTC. Amino acids: CASIGLGWPTEEETQYF.

V is TRBV29-1 and J is TRBJ2-7; D tentatively fits TRBD1 or TRBD2 (5 bases each). CDR3 size: 14 residues. Trimming stripped 4 bases from V and 2 bases from J, with 15 bases between. The germline CDR1 and CDR2 sequences are SQVTM and ANQGSEA. The CDR3 nucleotides are TGCAGCGTTGGGCCGGGACCCAGCCCCTACGAGCAGTACTTC. It codes for CSVGPGPSPYEQYF.

This clone was counted a few times. The chain combines TRBV10-3 with TRBJ2-5; D perhaps matches TRBD1 (5 bases). V was shortened by 4 bases and J by 5 bases, with 8 bases between the two germline ends. The CDR3 is made up of 12 amino acids. Germline-derived CDR1 and CDR2 are ENHRY and SYGVKD. The CDR3 DNA follows: TGTGCCATCAGTGGGTCAGGGGAGACCCAGTACTTC. Its protein product is CAISGSGETQYF.

V is TRBV29-1 and J is TRBJ1-3; D gene uncertain. Trimming took 5 bases from V and 2 from J, leaving 13 bases between them. CDR1 is SQVTM, CDR2 ANQGSEA, per germline. This CDR3 region has 14 residues. CDR3 in DNA: TGCAGCGTTCTGCCCTCTCTACCTGGAAACACCATATATTTT. Its protein is CSVLPSLPGNTIYF.

The rearrangement joins TRBV29-1 to TRBJ1-1; D is perhaps TRBD1 (5 bases). The CDR3 is 12 amino acids. V was cut by 7 bases and J by 11 bases, with 20 bases left in between. The germline CDR1 and CDR2 sequences are SQVTM and ANQGSEA. For the CDR3, the DNA is TGCAGCGCACGATTTGGGGAGGGGCAGGCTTTCTTT. Translating it yields CSARFGEGQAFF.

Of note for this clone: Compared with germline, one end of the junction differs, possibly owing to a read error. This chain joins TRBV7-8 and TRBJ1-5; 8 bases align to TRBD1. CDR1 and CDR2 (germline): SGHVS, FQNEAQ. The CDR3 length is 15 residues. The CDR3 nucleotides read TGTACCAGCAGCTTGGCAGGGGGCTTGGGTCAGCCCCAGCATTTT. Protein product: CTSSLAGGLGQPQHF.

This clone was seen a single time. The chain uses TRBV9 and TRBJ2-7; the match to TRBD2 covers 15 bases. This CDR3 region has 16 residues. Germline CDR1 is SGDLS and CDR2 is YYNGEE. V shed 2 bases, J shed 7 bases, and the junction held 7 bases outside the gene matches. CDR3: CASSVGTSGRSREQYF. The CDR3 nucleotides are TGTGCCAGCAGCGTTGGGACTAGCGGGAGGTCAAGGGAGCAGTACTTC.

About this clone itself: The germline gene is not matched at one end of the junction; a read error may be the cause. Other DNA sequences in this sample translate to the same CDR3. The chain links TRBV29-1 to TRBJ2-5, with D maybe TRBD2 (6 bases). The CDR3 spans 13 residues. The germline V gene has CDR1 SQVTM and CDR2 ANQGSEA. The CDR3 region is CSVEAGSGETQYF. The CDR3 nucleotides are TGCAGTGTTGAGGCAGGGAGCGGGGAGACCCAGTACTTC.

The chain joins TRBV29-1 to TRBJ2-3, with D unresolved. With 8 bases removed from V and 3 bases from J, the gap between germline ends came to 12 bases. The CDR3 length is 12 residues. Germline V gene lookup returns CDR1 SQVTM and CDR2 ANQGSEA. The CDR3 protein is CSMALGTDTQYF. For the CDR3, the DNA is TGCAGCATGGCGCTTGGGACAGATACGCAGTATTTT.

This clone was counted between two and nine times. The chain recombines TRBV29-1 with TRBJ2-7, with D possibly being TRBD1 (5 bases). V shed 4 bases and J shed 3 bases, with 16 bases lying between them. The length of the CDR3 is 14 residues. Germline values: CDR1 SQVTM, CDR2 ANQGSEA. The CDR3 nucleotides are TGCAGCGTTGGGGTGGGGCAGGTACTCTACGAGCAGTACTTC. Its translation is CSVGVGQVLYEQYF.

The V call is TRBV11-2, the J call TRBJ2-3, with D unclear. The CDR3 consists of 11 residues. CDR1 and CDR2 from the germline V gene are SGHAT and FQNNGV. Trimming removed 8 bases from V and 2 bases from J, with 5 bases in between. This CDR3 reads CASGITDTQYF. In DNA, the CDR3 is TGTGCCAGCGGGATCACAGATACGCAGTATTTT.